What follows are 20 T cell receptor beta chains derived from one specimen sequenced in a study of blood T cell repertoires in COVID-19. The repertoire was sequenced with immunoSEQ multiplex PCR; TCRdb's copy has only in-frame clones and lacks some. The data contain around 72,000 clones, approximately 82% of them singletons. Sequencing was done on a sample of peripheral blood. Receptor source: a woman older than 75 with acute or convalescent COVID-19.

The chain employs TRBV12-3 or TRBV12-4 and TRBJ2-7; no clear D gene. CDR3 length: 13 residues. V gave up 6 bases and J gave up 0 bases, with 9 bases separating them. CDR3 region: CASSPGPSYEQYF. As DNA, the CDR3 is TGTGCCAGCAGCCCTGGGCCCTCCTACGAGCAGTACTTC.

V and J are TRBV28 and TRBJ1-2, with a possible D match to TRBD1 (5 bases). Trimming removed 2 bases at V and 1 base at J, with 8 bases between. Germline lookup yields CDR1 MDHEN and CDR2 SYDVKM. The CDR3 has 14 residues. CDR3 protein: CASSLGQNNYGYTF. The CDR3 nucleotides are TGTGCCAGCAGTTTAGGACAAAATAACTATGGCTACACCTTC.

This clone has just one count. This sequence joins TRBV9 and TRBJ1-2; 8 bases agree with TRBD1. Germline CDR1 and CDR2: SGDLS and YYNGEE. The CDR3 runs to 14 residues. Trimming cost V 4 bases and J 3 bases; bases outside gene matches: 5. CDR3 region: CASSNSDRDYGYTF. CDR3 nucleotide sequence: TGTGCCAGCAGCAATTCGGACAGGGACTATGGCTACACCTTC.

Worth noting for this clone: The germline gene is not matched at one end of the junction; a read error may be the cause. The chain links TRBV19 to TRBJ1-1; D is perhaps TRBD1 (5 bases). The CDR3 loop spans 14 amino acids. CDR1 is LNHDA and CDR2 is SQIVND in the germline V gene (reference sequence). The CDR3 spells CASRIGGHNTEAFF. Written as DNA, the CDR3 is TGTGCCAGTAGGATAGGAGGACACAACACTGAAGCTTTCTTT.

This clone was seen just once. The chain employs TRBV4-2 and TRBJ1-1; 11 nucleotides line up with TRBD1. The CDR3 is 15 residues long. V trimming: 5 bases; J trimming: 11 bases; junction bases outside the gene matches: 13. Germline-derived CDR1 and CDR2 are LGHNA and YNFKEQ. In nucleotides, the CDR3 is TGTGCCAGCAGCGAAAGTTCCGGGACAGGGGGTCGGGCTTTCTTT. The encoded protein is CASSESSGTGGRAFF.

This sequence joins TRBV7-6 and TRBJ2-1, with 8 bases matching TRBD2. The germline V gene encodes CDR1 SGHVS and CDR2 FNYEAQ. CDR3 size: 14 residues. Losses at the gene ends were 1 base for V and 8 bases for J; bases not matched to a gene: 4. The CDR3 loop reads CASSLEGTSYEQFF. The CDR3 bases are TGTGCCAGCAGCTTAGAGGGGACTAGTTATGAGCAGTTCTTC. The whole variable domain, filled in from reference TRBV7-6 and TRBJ2-1, reads GAGVSQSPRYKVTKRGQDVALRCDPISGHVSLYWYRQALGQGPEFLTYFNYEAQQDKSGLPNDRFSAERPEGSISTLTIQRTEQRDSAMYRCASSLEGTSYEQFFGPGTRLTVL.

The rearrangement links TRBV18 to TRBJ1-1, with D possibly matching TRBD1 (5 bases). Germline lookup yields CDR1 KGHSH and CDR2 LQKENI. V dropped 3 bases and J dropped 5 bases, with 13 bases sitting between them. The CDR3 contains 14 residues. CDR3 coding DNA: TGTGCCAGCTCACCGGGCAGGGAGGCGACTGAAGCTTTCTTT. This translates into CASSPGREATEAFF.

J is TRBJ2-1 and V is TRBV6-5, with 10 bases lining up with TRBD2. J gave up 5 bases and V 8 bases, and 9 bases lay outside the gene matches. The CDR3 runs to 15 residues. Per the germline V gene, CDR1 is MNHEY and CDR2 is SVGAGI. The CDR3 loop reads CASGVAGGPNNEQFF. The DNA of the CDR3 is TGTGCCAGCGGGGTAGCGGGGGGTCCCAACAATGAGCAGTTCTTC.

V is TRBV18 and J is TRBJ2-1; TRBD2 aligns across 9 bases. CDR3 length equals 16 residues. V was clipped by 3 bases and J by 4 bases; unmatched bases: 7. Germline values: CDR1 KGHSH, CDR2 LQKENI. CDR3 region: CASSPELAGPYNEQFF. DNA for the CDR3: TGTGCCAGCTCACCGGAACTAGCGGGCCCGTACAATGAGCAGTTCTTC.

The chain is built from TRBV11-3 and TRBJ1-1, with D possibly being TRBD1 (5 bases). The CDR3 spans 14 residues. Germline CDR1 and CDR2: SGHNT and YENEEA. The V end was cut by 4 bases, the J end by 0 bases, with 9 bases between. The chain's CDR3 is CASSSGGVNTEAFF. For the CDR3, the DNA is TGTGCCAGCAGCTCGGGGGGAGTGAACACTGAAGCTTTCTTT.

This chain joins TRBV7-9 and TRBJ2-7; maybe TRBD1 (6 bases). The CDR3 contains 13 residues. Trimming stripped 1 base from V and 4 bases from J, with 8 bases between. Germline lookup yields CDR1 SEHNR and CDR2 FQNEAQ (reference sequence). The CDR3 loop is CASSLVGGYEQYF. The CDR3 DNA reads TGTGCCAGCAGCTTAGTAGGGGGATACGAGCAGTACTTC.

The V gene is TRBV12-3 or TRBV12-4, the J gene TRBJ1-1, with D unresolved. Trimming took 4 bases from V and 5 from J, leaving 11 bases between them. This CDR3 region has 13 residues. The CDR3 is CASSSRRATEAFF. The CDR3 DNA is TGTGCCAGCAGTTCCCGGAGAGCAACTGAAGCTTTCTTT.

The chain employs TRBV7-2 and TRBJ2-7; D is ambiguous. The germline V gene encodes CDR1 SGHTA and CDR2 FQGNSA. V was shortened by 3 bases and J by 2 bases, with 8 bases between the two germline ends. The CDR3 is 13 residues long. CDR3 region: CASSLANPYEQYF. The DNA of the CDR3 is TGTGCCAGCAGCTTGGCCAACCCCTACGAGCAGTACTTC.

The chain recombines TRBV9 with TRBJ1-1; D possibly corresponds to TRBD1 (6 bases). Deletions cut 0 bases from V and 1 base from J, with 10 bases between. The CDR3 has 15 residues. Germline V gives CDR1 SGDLS, CDR2 YYNGEE. This chain's CDR3 is CASSVVTGPNTEAFF. DNA for the CDR3: TGTGCCAGCAGCGTAGTGACAGGTCCGAACACTGAAGCTTTCTTT.

This chain connects TRBV6-5 to TRBJ2-1; D is ambiguous. Trimming took off 4 bases at V and 10 bases at J, with 11 bases between the two ends. Per the germline V gene, CDR1 is MNHEY and CDR2 is SVGAGI. The CDR3 has 12 residues. The CDR3 bases are TGTGCCAGCAGTTCCTTTGCTGAGGAGCAGTTCTTC. Residues: CASSSFAEEQFF.

The rearrangement uses TRBV27 and TRBJ1-1, with D maybe TRBD1 (6 bases). The V end was cut by 3 bases, the J end by 3 bases, with 11 bases between. CDR1 and CDR2 (germline): MNHEY, SMNVEV (reference sequence). The CDR3 runs to 14 residues. The CDR3 region is CASSFNRAHTEAFF. The CDR3 DNA reads TGTGCCAGCAGTTTTAACAGGGCCCACACTGAAGCTTTCTTT.

The chain couples TRBV11-3 to TRBJ2-5; 9 bases line up with TRBD1. CDR1 is SGHNT and CDR2 is YENEEA in the germline V gene. This CDR3 region has 14 residues. After removal of 4 bases from V and 4 bases from J, the junction contained 4 bases not matched to a gene. CDR3 residues: CASSSHRGRETQYF. In DNA form, the CDR3 reads TGTGCCAGCAGCTCCCACAGGGGGCGAGAGACCCAGTACTTC.

The rearrangement joins TRBV18 to TRBJ1-2; D is possibly TRBD1 (5 bases). The CDR3 is 16 amino acids. Trimming removed 1 base at V and 4 bases at J, with 16 bases between. Germline CDR1 reads KGHSH; CDR2 reads LQKENI. CDR3 nucleotide sequence: TGTGCCAGCTCACCACGTGTTGACAGCTCAAGCTATGGCTACACCTTC. Amino acid sequence: CASSPRVDSSSYGYTF.

Here the CDR3 DNA reads TGCGCCAGCAGTGAGCGGGGGTACGAGCAGTACTTC. Translating gives CASSERGYEQYF. J is TRBJ2-7 and V is TRBV10-2; D is possibly TRBD2 (6 bases). V lost 2 bases, J lost 4 bases, and 6 bases lay in between. The length of the CDR3 is 12 residues. In germline, CDR1 is WSHSY, CDR2 SAAADI.

This clone was seen only a few times. V and J are TRBV6-5 and TRBJ1-1, with D possibly TRBD1 on 5 matching bases. The CDR3 covers 14 residues. The germline V gene encodes CDR1 MNHEY and CDR2 SVGAGI. Between the trimmed V and J ends, which lost 7 bases and 0 bases, there was a span of 12 bases. Here the CDR3 DNA reads TGTGCCAGCACGGGGGATTGGGTGAACACTGAAGCTTTCTTT. It encodes CASTGDWVNTEAFF.